These T cell receptor beta chains were read from a single sample in a study of blood T cell repertoires in COVID-19. Profiling relied on immunoSEQ multiplex PCR, and the TCRdb table lists in-frame clones only, not all of them. The sample shows tens of thousands of clones, approximately 90% of them seen only once. The source material was peripheral blood. The receptor source for this set is a woman older than 75 with acute or convalescent COVID-19. CDR3s include the opening cysteine and the closing phenylalanine or tryptophan. D genes are given only for firm matches. Clone size is shown for a subset of rows, as once, few, many or a class of expanded clone.

d_call j_call clone_size v_call cdr3_nt cdr3_aa
TRBD1 TRBJ1-1 few TRBV24-1 TGTGCCACCAGTCGCCGGGACAGGGTAAGAGGAACTGAAGCTTTCTTT CATSRRDRVRGTEAFF
- TRBJ1-4 - TRBV2 TGTGCCAGCAGTGAGTGGGTTGGCAGCGGAGGCGAAAAACTGTTTTTT CASSEWVGSGGEKLFF
- TRBJ1-5 - TRBV15 TGTGCCACCAGCAGAGATCAGGCAGGGGCGAAACAGCCCCAGCATTTT CATSRDQAGAKQPQHF
- TRBJ1-6 - TRBV27 TGTGCCAGCAGTTTACTAGGACAGAATTCACCCCTCCACTTT CASSLLGQNSPLHF
TRBD1 TRBJ2-7 once TRBV7-8 TGTGCCAGCAGCCAACGACAGGGTCCCCCCTACGAGCAGTACTTC CASSQRQGPPYEQYF
- TRBJ2-7 - TRBV2 TGTGCCAGCAGTCCCCGGACAGCTACCTACGAGCAGTACTTC CASSPRTATYEQYF
- TRBJ2-3 - TRBV27 TGTGCCAGCAGTCCCCAGCCTGTGGGGCCAAGCACAGATACGCAGTATTTT CASSPQPVGPSTDTQYF
TRBD1 TRBJ1-5 - TRBV27 TGTGCCAGCAGTCCCCTGATCGGGGGGACAGGGATTTGGCAGCCCCAGCATTTT CASSPLIGGTGIWQPQHF
TRBD2 TRBJ2-5 - TRBV19 TGTGCCAGTACGGAACTAGCGGGCCTTGGGACCCAGTACTTC CASTELAGLGTQYF
- TRBJ1-1 - TRBV6-4 TGTGCCAGCAGTGACTCGAGGAGCACTGAAGCTTTCTTT CASSDSRSTEAFF
TRBD1 TRBJ1-6 - TRBV19 TGTGCCAGTACTAGGGGACAGAACAATTCACCCCTCCACTTT CASTRGQNNSPLHF
TRBD2 TRBJ2-5 - TRBV28 TGTGCCAGCAGTTCCGGGCGGGGACTAGCCAGCAATCAACAAGAGACCCAGTACTTC CASSSGRGLASNQQETQYF
TRBD2 TRBJ2-1 - TRBV29-1 TGCAGCTTCCCGGGGACTAGCGGGTATAATGAGCAGTTCTTC CSFPGTSGYNEQFF
TRBD1 TRBJ1-2 - TRBV6-5 TGTGCCAGCAGTTACCGCGGACAGGGGGCGAATGGCTACACCTTC CASSYRGQGANGYTF
- TRBJ1-1 - TRBV6-5 TGTGCCAGCAGTTCCCCGGGGGGAAAGACTGAAGCTTTCTTT CASSSPGGKTEAFF
- TRBJ1-2 - TRBV14 TGTGCCAGCAGCCTACAAACAGGGACCGTTGGCTACACCTTC CASSLQTGTVGYTF
TRBD2 TRBJ2-5 - TRBV7-7 TGTGCCAGCAGCTCGGGACTAGCGGAGACCCAGTACTTC CASSSGLAETQYF
- TRBJ1-1 - TRBV6-5 TGTGCCAGCATTACACAGGGTAATACTGAAGCTTTCTTT CASITQGNTEAFF
TRBD1 TRBJ1-1 - TRBV7-2 TGTGCCAGCAGCTCCATAGGGACAGACACTGAAGCTTTCTTT CASSSIGTDTEAFF
- TRBJ2-7 - TRBV7-6 TGTGCCAGCAGCTCCCGACAGGGACTCTACGAGCAGTACTTC CASSSRQGLYEQYF
TRBD2 TRBJ2-7 - TRBV30 TGTGCCTTCGATTCTCGGGGACTAGGTTCCTACGAGCAGTACTTC CAFDSRGLGSYEQYF
TRBD1 TRBJ1-2 once TRBV19 TGTGCCAGTAGTATAGACGGGACAGGACCCTATGGCTACACCTTC CASSIDGTGPYGYTF